The sequence of this TCR beta chain was determined in a study of blood T cell repertoires in COVID-19. J gave up 6 bases and V 1 base, and 4 bases lay outside the gene matches. This CDR3 is 15 amino acids long. CDR1 and CDR2 (germline): GTSNPN, SVGIG (reference sequence). Repertoires were generated with immunoSEQ multiplex PCR, while TCRdb's copy carries only in-frame clones and drops some. The table includes about 350,000 clones, 85% to 90% detected once. The rearrangement links TRBV30 to TRBJ1-5, with 12 bases lining up with TRBD1. The sequence was collected from a woman aged 25 to 45 who had been exposed to COVID-19. Material for sequencing was PBMCs or T cells enriched from blood (not recorded which). CDR3 in amino acids: CAWSEGQGAFQPQHF. For the CDR3, the DNA is TGTGCCTGGAGTGAGGGACAGGGGGCATTTCAGCCCCAGCATTTT.